A selection of T cell receptor beta chains follows, all from one sample in a study of Graves' ophthalmopathy and Graves' hyperthyroidism. TCRdb re-called the multiplex PCR reads through MiXCR, storing one row per CDR3 protein. The table shows about 400,000 distinct CDR3 sequences, with about 21% occurring only once. The source material was peripheral blood. The receptors shown here come from a woman under 30 with stable Graves' hyperthyroidism. Both conserved end residues are part of each CDR3. Fields, in order: clone size, V gene, CDR3 protein. Size is omitted from some rows. Given values are once, few, many or a class for expanded clones.

clone size: many; V gene: TRBV28; CDR3 protein: CASSSSSPRAFF
clone size: many; V gene: TRBV5-1; CDR3 protein: CASSLEGGITDTQYF
clone size: many; V gene: TRBV11-1; CDR3 protein: CASSPWTSGGNEQFF
clone size: many; V gene: TRBV10-3; CDR3 protein: CAIGTSGEETQYF
clone size: many; V gene: TRBV15; CDR3 protein: CATSRRGGVSETQYF
clone size: many; V gene: TRBV6-1; CDR3 protein: CASSVGATGGGNQPQHF
clone size: many; V gene: TRBV28; CDR3 protein: CASSFSWTSGLSYEQYF
clone size: many; V gene: TRBV24-1; CDR3 protein: CATSDMYSGELFF
clone size: many; V gene: TRBV7-9; CDR3 protein: CASSLLTEAFF
clone size: few; V gene: TRBV30; CDR3 protein: CAWRVPRETQYF
clone size: NA; V gene: TRBV14; CDR3 protein: CASSRLAGSGELFF
clone size: NA; V gene: TRBV3-1; CDR3 protein: CASSHETGAGSGELFF
clone size: NA; V gene: TRBV12-3/TRBV12-4; CDR3 protein: CASSPPYGQGHQPLHF
clone size: NA; V gene: TRBV6-4; CDR3 protein: CASSSLRGRGPSEHYF
clone size: many; V gene: TRBV7-2; CDR3 protein: CASSSGRAPSVEQYF
clone size: many; V gene: TRBV4-1; CDR3 protein: CASSHPIEQGGQKAFF
clone size: NA; V gene: TRBV6-1; CDR3 protein: CASSEGGASKNIQYF